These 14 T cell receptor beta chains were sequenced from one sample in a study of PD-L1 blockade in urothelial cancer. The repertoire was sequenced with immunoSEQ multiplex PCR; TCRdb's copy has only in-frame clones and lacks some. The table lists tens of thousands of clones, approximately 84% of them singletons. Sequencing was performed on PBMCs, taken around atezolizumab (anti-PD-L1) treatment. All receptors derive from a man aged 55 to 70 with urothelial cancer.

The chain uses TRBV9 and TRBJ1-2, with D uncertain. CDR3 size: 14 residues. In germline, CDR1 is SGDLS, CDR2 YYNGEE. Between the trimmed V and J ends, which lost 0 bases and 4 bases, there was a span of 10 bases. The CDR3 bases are TGTGCCAGCAGCGTAGCTCAGGTGACCTATGGCTACACCTTC. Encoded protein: CASSVAQVTYGYTF.

The CDR3, as DNA: TGTGCCAGCTCACCACCGGTCAGGGGTGGAACTGAAGCTTTCTTT. Translation gives CASSPPVRGGTEAFF. The chain is built from TRBV18 and TRBJ1-1, with D perhaps TRBD1 (6 bases). Per germline, CDR1 KGHSH and CDR2 LQKENI. The V and J ends lost 0 bases and 5 bases respectively, with 13 bases between them. CDR3 size: 15 residues.

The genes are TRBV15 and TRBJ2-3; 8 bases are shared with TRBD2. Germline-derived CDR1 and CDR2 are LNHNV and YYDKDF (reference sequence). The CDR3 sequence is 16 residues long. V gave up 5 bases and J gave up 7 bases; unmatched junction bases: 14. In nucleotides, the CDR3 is TGTGCCACCAGCCGGCCCGACGGGGGGGCCGTAAATACGCAGTATTTT. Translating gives CATSRPDGGAVNTQYF.

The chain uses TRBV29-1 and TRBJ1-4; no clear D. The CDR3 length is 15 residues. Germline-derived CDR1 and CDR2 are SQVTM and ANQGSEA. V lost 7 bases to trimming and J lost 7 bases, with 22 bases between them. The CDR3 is CSAHIARLGIEKLFF. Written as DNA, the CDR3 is TGCAGCGCCCACATAGCGAGGTTGGGTATTGAAAAACTGTTTTTT.

CDR3 residues: CASSTTSGSSYEQYF. The CDR3 bases are TGTGCCAGCTCAACAACTAGCGGGAGCTCCTACGAGCAGTACTTC. The chain links TRBV18 to TRBJ2-7, with TRBD2 identical over 11 bases. V lost 5 bases to trimming and J lost 0 bases; unmatched junction nucleotides: 3. The CDR3 loop spans 15 amino acids. CDR1 KGHSH and CDR2 LQKENI come from the germline V gene.

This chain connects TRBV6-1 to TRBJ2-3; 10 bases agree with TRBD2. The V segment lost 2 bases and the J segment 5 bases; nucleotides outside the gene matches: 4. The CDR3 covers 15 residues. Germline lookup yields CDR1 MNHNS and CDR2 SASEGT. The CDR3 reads CASSELAGVGDTQYF. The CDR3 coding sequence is TGTGCCAGCAGTGAACTAGCGGGGGTAGGAGATACGCAGTATTTT.

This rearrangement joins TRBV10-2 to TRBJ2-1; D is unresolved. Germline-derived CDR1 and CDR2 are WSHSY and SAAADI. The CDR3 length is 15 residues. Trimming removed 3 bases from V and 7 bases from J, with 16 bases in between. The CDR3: CASSDPAFRRNEQFF. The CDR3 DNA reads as TGCGCCAGCAGTGACCCTGCATTTAGGAGAAATGAGCAGTTCTTC.

This chain's CDR3 is CASRDSTATWNEQYF. CDR3 nucleotides: TGTGCCAGCAGGGATTCGACAGCTACTTGGAACGAGCAGTACTTC. J is TRBJ2-7 and V is TRBV27; perhaps TRBD1 as D (5 bases). Trimming removed 6 bases at V and 5 bases at J, with 20 bases between. CDR1 MNHEY and CDR2 SMNVEV come from the germline V gene (reference sequence). This CDR3 comprises 15 residues.

CDR3 nucleotide sequence: TGTGCCAGCAGTGAATGGCGGACTAGTACTTACAATGAGCAGTTCTTC. It is translated as CASSEWRTSTYNEQFF. The chain is built from TRBV25-1 and TRBJ2-1; 7 nucleotides align to TRBD2. Germline V lookup: CDR1 MGHDK, CDR2 SYGVNS. CDR3 size: 16 residues. J gave up 4 bases and V 1 base, and 7 bases lay outside the gene matches.

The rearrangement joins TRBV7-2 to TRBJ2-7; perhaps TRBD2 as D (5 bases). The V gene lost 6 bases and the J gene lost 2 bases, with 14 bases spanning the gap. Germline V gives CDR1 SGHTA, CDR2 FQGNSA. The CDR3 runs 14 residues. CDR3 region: CASSRRTETYEQYF. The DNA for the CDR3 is TGTGCCAGCAGTCGGAGGACGGAAACCTACGAGCAGTACTTC.

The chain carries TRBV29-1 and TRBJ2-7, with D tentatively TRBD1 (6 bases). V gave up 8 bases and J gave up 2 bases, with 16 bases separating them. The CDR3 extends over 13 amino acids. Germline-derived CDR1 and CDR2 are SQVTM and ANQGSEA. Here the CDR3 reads CSSRTVAAYEQYF. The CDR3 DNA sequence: TGCAGCTCACGGACAGTCGCGGCCTACGAGCAGTACTTC.

The DNA for the CDR3 is TGTGCCAGCAGCTCGACAGGCACAGATACGCAGTATTTT. Its protein product is CASSSTGTDTQYF. The chain has TRBV7-2 and TRBJ2-3, with D possibly being TRBD1 (5 bases). The germline V and J ends were trimmed by 4 bases and 1 base, with 6 bases remaining between them. CDR1 is SGHTA and CDR2 is FQGNSA in the germline V gene. The CDR3 loop spans 13 amino acids.

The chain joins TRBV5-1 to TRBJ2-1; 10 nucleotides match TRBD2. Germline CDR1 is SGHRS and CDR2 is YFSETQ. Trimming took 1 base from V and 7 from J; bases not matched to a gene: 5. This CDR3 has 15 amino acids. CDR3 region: CASSLTSGVMNEQFF. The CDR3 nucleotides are TGCGCCAGCAGCTTGACTAGCGGGGTTATGAATGAGCAGTTCTTC. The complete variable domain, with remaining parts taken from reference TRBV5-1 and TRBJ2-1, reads KAGVTQTPRYLIKTRGQQVTLSCSPISGHRSVSWYQQTPGQGLQFLFEYFSETQRNKGNFPGRFSGRQFSNSRSEMNVSTLELGDSALYLCASSLTSGVMNEQFFGPGTRLTVL.

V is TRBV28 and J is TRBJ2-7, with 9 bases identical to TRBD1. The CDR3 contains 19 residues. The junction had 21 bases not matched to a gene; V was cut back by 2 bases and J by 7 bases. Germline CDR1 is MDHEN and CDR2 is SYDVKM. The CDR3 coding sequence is TGTGCCAGCAGTTTAGGGTGGGATATTACAGGGGGCGATACCCGGGAGCAGTACTTC. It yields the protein CASSLGWDITGGDTREQYF. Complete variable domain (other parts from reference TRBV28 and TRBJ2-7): DVKVTQSSRYLVKRTGEKVFLECVQDMDHENMFWYRQDPGLGLRLIYFSYDVKMKEKGDIPEGYSVSREKKERFSLILESASTNQTSMYLCASSLGWDITGGDTREQYFGPGTRLTVT.